This T cell receptor beta chain was documented in a study of monozygotic twins with inflammatory bowel disease. Looked up from germline, CDR1 is MNHEY and CDR2 is SMNVEV (reference sequence). This CDR3 has 15 residues. Findings and caveats of the study: Healthy co-twins, by inverse Simpson, had higher TCRbeta diversity than their siblings with IBD. No difference in repertoire similarity was seen between concordant and discordant twins, possibly because power was limited.

To note about this clonotype: Its target is not known.

With the 5' RACE reads reprocessed, TCRdb shows one record per CDR3 protein and no DNA. The sample data list a few hundred thousand distinct CDR3 sequences. Source material: blood. This TCR derives from a human donor with ulcerative colitis or Crohn's disease, or a healthy co-twin of an affected twin (not recorded which). This chain links TRBV27 with TRBJ2-7; lacking DNA, the TRBD2 call made by TCRdb goes unchecked. CDR3 amino acids: CASSLAGRGPIEQYF.